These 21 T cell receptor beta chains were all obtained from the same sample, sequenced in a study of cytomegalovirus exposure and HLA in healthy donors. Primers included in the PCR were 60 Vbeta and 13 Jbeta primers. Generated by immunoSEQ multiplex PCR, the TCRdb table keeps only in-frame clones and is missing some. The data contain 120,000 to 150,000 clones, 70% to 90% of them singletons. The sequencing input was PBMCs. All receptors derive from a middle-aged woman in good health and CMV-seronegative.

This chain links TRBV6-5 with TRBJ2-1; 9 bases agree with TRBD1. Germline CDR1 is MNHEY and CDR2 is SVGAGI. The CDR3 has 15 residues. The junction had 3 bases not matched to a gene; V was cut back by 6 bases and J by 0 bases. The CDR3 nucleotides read TGTGCCAGCAGCCTGACAGGGGGCTCCTACAATGAGCAGTTCTTC. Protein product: CASSLTGGSYNEQFF.

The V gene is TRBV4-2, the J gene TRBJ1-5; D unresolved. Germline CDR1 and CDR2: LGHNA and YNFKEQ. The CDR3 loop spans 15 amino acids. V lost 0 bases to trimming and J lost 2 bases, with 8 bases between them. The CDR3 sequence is CASSQDRVGNQPQHF. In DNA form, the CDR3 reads TGTGCCAGCAGCCAAGATCGGGTCGGCAATCAGCCCCAGCATTTT.

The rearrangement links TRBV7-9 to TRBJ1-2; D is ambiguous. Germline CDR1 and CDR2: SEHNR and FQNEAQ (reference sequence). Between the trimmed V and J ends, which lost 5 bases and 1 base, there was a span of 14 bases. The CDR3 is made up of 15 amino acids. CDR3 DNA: TGTGCCAGCAGCAATGATCTCGGTCTTAACTATGGCTACACCTTC. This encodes CASSNDLGLNYGYTF.

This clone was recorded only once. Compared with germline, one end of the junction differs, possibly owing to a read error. CDR3 nucleotide sequence: TGTGCTAGCAGCCTCGGACAGGGAACTTACAATGAGCAGTTCTTC. Translation gives CASSLGQGTYNEQFF. This sequence joins TRBV7-7 and TRBJ2-1, with TRBD1 matching 8 bases. The CDR3 spans 15 residues. Germline lookup yields CDR1 SSHAT and CDR2 FNYEAQ (reference sequence).

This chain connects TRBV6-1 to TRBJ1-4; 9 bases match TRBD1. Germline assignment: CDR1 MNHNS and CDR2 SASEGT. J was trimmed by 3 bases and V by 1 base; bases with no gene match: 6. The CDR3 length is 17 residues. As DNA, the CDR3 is TGTGCCAGCAGTGAAGTCTACAGGGGGCTGGCTAATGAAAAACTGTTTTTT. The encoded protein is CASSEVYRGLANEKLFF.

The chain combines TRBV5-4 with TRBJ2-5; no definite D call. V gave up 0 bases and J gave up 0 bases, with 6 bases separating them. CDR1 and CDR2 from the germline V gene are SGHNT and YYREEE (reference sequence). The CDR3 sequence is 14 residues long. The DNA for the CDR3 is TGTGCCAGCAGCTTGGTTCCGGACCAAGAGACCCAGTACTTC. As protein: CASSLVPDQETQYF.

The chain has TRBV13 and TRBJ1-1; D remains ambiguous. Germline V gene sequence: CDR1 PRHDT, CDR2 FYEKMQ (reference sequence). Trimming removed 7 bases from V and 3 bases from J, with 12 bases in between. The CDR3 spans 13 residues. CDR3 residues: CASIQVGDTEAFF. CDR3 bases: TGTGCCAGCATCCAGGTCGGGGACACTGAAGCTTTCTTT. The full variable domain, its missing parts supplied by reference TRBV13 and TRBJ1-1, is AAGVIQSPRHLIKEKRETATLKCYPIPRHDTVYWYQQGPGQDPQFLISFYEKMQSDKGSIPDRFSAQQFSDYHSELNMSSLELGDSALYFCASIQVGDTEAFFGQGTRLTVV.

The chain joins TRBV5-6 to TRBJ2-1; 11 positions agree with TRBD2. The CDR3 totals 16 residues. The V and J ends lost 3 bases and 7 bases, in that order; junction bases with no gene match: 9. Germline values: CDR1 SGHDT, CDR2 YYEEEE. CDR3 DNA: TGTGCCAGCAGCTCTAGCGGGAGGCAAACGGGGAATGAGCAGTTCTTC. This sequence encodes CASSSSGRQTGNEQFF.

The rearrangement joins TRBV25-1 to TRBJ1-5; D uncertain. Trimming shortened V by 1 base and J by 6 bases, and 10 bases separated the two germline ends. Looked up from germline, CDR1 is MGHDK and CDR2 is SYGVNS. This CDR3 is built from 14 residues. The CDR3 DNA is TGTGCCAGCAGTGAATCGGGTTCGGGTCAGCCCCAGCATTTT. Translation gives CASSESGSGQPQHF.

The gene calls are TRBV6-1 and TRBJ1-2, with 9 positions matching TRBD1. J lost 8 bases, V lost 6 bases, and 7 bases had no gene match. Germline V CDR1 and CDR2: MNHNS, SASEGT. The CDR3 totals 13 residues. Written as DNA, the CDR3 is TGTGCCAGCAGCCACGGACAGGGGAGCGGCTACACCTTC. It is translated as CASSHGQGSGYTF.

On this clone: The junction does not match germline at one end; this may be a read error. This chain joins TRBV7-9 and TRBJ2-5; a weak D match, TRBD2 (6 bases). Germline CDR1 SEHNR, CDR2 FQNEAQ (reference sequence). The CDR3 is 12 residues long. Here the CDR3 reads CSSSAGRETQYF. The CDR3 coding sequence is TGTTCCAGCAGCGCGGGGAGGGAGACCCAGTACTTC.

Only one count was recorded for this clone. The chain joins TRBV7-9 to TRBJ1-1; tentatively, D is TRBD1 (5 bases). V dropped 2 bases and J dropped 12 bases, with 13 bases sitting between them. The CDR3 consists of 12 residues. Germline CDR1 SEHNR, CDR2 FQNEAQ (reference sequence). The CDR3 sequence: CASSLLQGGPFF. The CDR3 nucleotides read TGTGCCAGCAGCTTACTCCAGGGTGGGCCTTTCTTT.

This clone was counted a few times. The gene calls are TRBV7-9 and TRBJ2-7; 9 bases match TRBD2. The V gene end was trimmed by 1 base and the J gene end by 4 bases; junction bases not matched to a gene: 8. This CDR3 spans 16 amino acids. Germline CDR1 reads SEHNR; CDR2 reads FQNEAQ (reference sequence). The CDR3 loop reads CASSLGLAGKHYEQYF. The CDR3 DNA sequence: TGTGCCAGCAGCTTAGGGCTAGCGGGAAAACATTACGAGCAGTACTTC.

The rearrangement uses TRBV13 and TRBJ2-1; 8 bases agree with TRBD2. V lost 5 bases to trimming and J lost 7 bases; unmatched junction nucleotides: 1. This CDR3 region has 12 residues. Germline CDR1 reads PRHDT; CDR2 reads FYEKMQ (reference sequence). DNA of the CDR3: TGTGCCAGCAGCCCGGGGGGGAATGAGCAGTTCTTC. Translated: CASSPGGNEQFF.

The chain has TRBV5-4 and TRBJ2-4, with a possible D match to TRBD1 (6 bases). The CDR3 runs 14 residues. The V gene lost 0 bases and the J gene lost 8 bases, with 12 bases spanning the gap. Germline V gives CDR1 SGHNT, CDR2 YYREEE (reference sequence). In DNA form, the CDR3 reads TGTGCCAGCAGCTTGGGTCAGGGGAACTACATTCAGTACTTC. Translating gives CASSLGQGNYIQYF.

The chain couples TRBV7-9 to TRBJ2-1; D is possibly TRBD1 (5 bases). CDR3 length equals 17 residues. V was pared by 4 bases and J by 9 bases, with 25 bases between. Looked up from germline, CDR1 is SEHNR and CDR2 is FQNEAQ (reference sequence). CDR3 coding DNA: TGTGCCAGCAGCTCCCGATGGGGCCCTCCACTCCAGACTGAGCAGTTCTTC. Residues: CASSSRWGPPLQTEQFF.

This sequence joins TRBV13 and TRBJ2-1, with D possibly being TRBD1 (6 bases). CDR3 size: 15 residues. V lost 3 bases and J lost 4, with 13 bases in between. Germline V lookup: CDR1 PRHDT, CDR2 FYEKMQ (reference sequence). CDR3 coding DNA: TGTGCCAGCAGCTTGGACAGAGGGTCTTACAATGAGCAGTTCTTC. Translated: CASSLDRGSYNEQFF.

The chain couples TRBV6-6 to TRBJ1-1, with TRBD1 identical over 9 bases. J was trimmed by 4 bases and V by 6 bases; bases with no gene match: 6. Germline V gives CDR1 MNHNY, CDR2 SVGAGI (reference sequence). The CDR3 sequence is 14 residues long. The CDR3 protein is CASSRQGDRTEAFF. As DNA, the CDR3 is TGTGCCAGCAGCCGACAGGGGGATCGCACTGAAGCTTTCTTT.

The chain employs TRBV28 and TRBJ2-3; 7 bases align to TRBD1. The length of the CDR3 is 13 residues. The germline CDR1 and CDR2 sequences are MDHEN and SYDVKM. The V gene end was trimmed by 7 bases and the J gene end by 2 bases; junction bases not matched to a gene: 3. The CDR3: CASTDRVTDTQYF. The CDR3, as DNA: TGTGCCAGCACCGACAGGGTCACAGATACGCAGTATTTT.

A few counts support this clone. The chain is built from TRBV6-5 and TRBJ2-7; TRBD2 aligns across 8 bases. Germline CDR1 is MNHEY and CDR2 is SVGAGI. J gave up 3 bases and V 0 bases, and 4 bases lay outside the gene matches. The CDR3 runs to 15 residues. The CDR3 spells CASSYSITSGYEQYF. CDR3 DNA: TGTGCCAGCAGTTACTCGATAACTAGCGGCTACGAGCAGTACTTC.

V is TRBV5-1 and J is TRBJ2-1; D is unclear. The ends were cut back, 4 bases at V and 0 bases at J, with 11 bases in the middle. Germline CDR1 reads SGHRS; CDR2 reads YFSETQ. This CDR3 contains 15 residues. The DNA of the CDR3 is TGCGCCAGCAGCCCCGACTCCGGCTCCTACAATGAGCAGTTCTTC. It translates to CASSPDSGSYNEQFF.